The 26 T cell receptor beta chains listed next were all sequenced from one sample in a study of blood T cell repertoires in COVID-19. This table comes from immunoSEQ multiplex PCR, and its TCRdb copy is limited to in-frame clones, with some not included. The sample consists of about 98,000 clones, 80% to 85% of them appearing once. Sequences were obtained from peripheral blood. These receptors were collected from a man aged 55 to 70 with acute or convalescent COVID-19.

This chain links TRBV6-2 or TRBV6-3 with TRBJ2-1; D is unresolved. V shed 0 bases and J shed 7 bases, with 19 bases lying between them. Germline V gene sequence: CDR1 MNHEY, CDR2 SVGEGT. CDR3 length equals 17 residues. For the CDR3, the DNA is TGTGCCAGCAGTTACTCCCTCGAGCCCGGCGGTGGTAATGAGCAGTTCTTC. Amino acid sequence: CASSYSLEPGGGNEQFF.

The chain couples TRBV7-2 to TRBJ2-6; D remains ambiguous. This CDR3 has 15 amino acids. Between the trimmed V and J ends, which lost 1 base and 2 bases, there was a span of 6 bases. Germline V gene sequence: CDR1 SGHTA, CDR2 FQGNSA. The CDR3 loop is CASSLGATGANVLTF. The CDR3 nucleotides read TGTGCCAGCAGCTTAGGAGCTACTGGGGCCAACGTCCTGACTTTC.

This sequence joins TRBV10-1 and TRBJ2-1; D possibly corresponds to TRBD1 (6 bases). The CDR3 spans 13 residues. V was pared by 5 bases and J by 8 bases, with 13 bases between. Germline V gene lookup returns CDR1 WNHNN and CDR2 SYGVQD (reference sequence). The DNA of the CDR3 is TGCGCCAGCAGTAGAACAGGGCCTGATGAGCAGTTCTTC. Its protein is CASSRTGPDEQFF.

This chain connects TRBV7-2 to TRBJ2-1; 9 nucleotides line up with TRBD1. CDR1 is SGHTA, CDR2 FQGNSA, per germline. The trim removed 5 bases at V and 2 bases at J, leaving 4 bases unmatched. The CDR3 is 15 amino acids. As DNA, the CDR3 is TGTGCCAGCAGCGAACAGGGGGCGGCCTACAATGAGCAGTTCTTC. Its protein is CASSEQGAAYNEQFF. Filled out from reference TRBV7-2 and TRBJ2-1, the complete variable domain reads GAGVSQSPSNKVTEKGKDVELRCDPISGHTALYWYRQSLGQGLEFLIYFQGNSAPDKSGLPSDRFSAERTGGSVSTLTIQRTQQEDSAVYLCASSEQGAAYNEQFFGPGTRLTVL.

The chain carries TRBV4-1 and TRBJ1-1; weak D call: TRBD1 (6 bases). Trimming took 0 bases from V and 6 from J, leaving 11 bases between them. The CDR3 loop spans 14 amino acids. Germline V gives CDR1 MGHRA, CDR2 YSYEKL. Written as DNA, the CDR3 is TGCGCCAGCAGCCAAGATGGGGGGGGCTCTGAAGCTTTCTTT. This codes for CASSQDGGGSEAFF.

This clone was seen a single time. Here the CDR3 reads CASVLAGGQDTQYF. The CDR3 nucleotides read TGTGCTAGTGTCCTAGCGGGGGGGCAAGATACGCAGTATTTT. The chain uses TRBV12-5 and TRBJ2-3; 12 positions agree with TRBD2. Germline assignment: CDR1 LGHNT and CDR2 FRNRAP. The junction had 4 bases not matched to a gene; V was cut back by 7 bases and J by 5 bases. The length of the CDR3 is 14 residues.

This clone was counted many times. V usage is TRBV7-2 and J usage is TRBJ1-2; 7 bases map to TRBD1. The CDR3 runs to 13 residues. Looked up from germline, CDR1 is SGHTA and CDR2 is FQGNSA. Trimming took 6 bases from V and 7 from J; bases not matched to a gene: 8. The CDR3 nucleotides read TGTGCCAGCAGTTTATTGACAGGGTTTGGCTACACCTTC. This codes for CASSLLTGFGYTF. Looking up the rest from reference TRBV7-2 and TRBJ1-2 gives the full variable domain: GAGVSQSPSNKVTEKGKDVELRCDPISGHTALYWYRQSLGQGLEFLIYFQGNSAPDKSGLPSDRFSAERTGGSVSTLTIQRTQQEDSAVYLCASSLLTGFGYTFGSGTRLTVV.

The V call is TRBV21-1, the J call TRBJ2-7; the D call TRBD1 from the table was never checked on the DNA. TRBV21-1 is a listed pseudogene. CDR3 length equals 23 residues. CDR3 coding DNA: TGTGCCAGCAGCAAAACGTCAAACCCGGATGAGGGGGTGAAGGTTAGGAACTCCTACGAGCAGTACGTC. Its translation is CASSKTSNPDEGVKVRNSYEQYV.

The chain joins TRBV12-5 to TRBJ1-1, with a tentative D call TRBD1 (6 bases). CDR1 LGHNT and CDR2 FRNRAP come from the germline V gene. Trimming took off 2 bases at V and 3 bases at J, with 7 bases between the two ends. CDR3 length equals 13 residues. The CDR3 DNA sequence: TGTGCTAGTGGTTTGAACAGGGACACTGAAGCTTTCTTT. This codes for CASGLNRDTEAFF. Full variable domain (missing parts from reference TRBV12-5 and TRBJ1-1): DARVTQTPRHKVTEMGQEVTMRCQPILGHNTVFWYRQTMMQGLELLAYFRNRAPLDDSGMPKDRFSAEMPDATLATLKIQPSEPRDSAVYFCASGLNRDTEAFFGQGTRLTVV.

This chain links TRBV24-1 with TRBJ2-2; either TRBD1 or TRBD2 may supply D (5 bases each). CDR1 and CDR2 (germline): KGHDR, SFDVKD. V was cut by 4 bases and J by 5 bases, with 16 bases left in between. The CDR3 runs to 16 residues. CDR3 amino acids: CATSELDSGNTGELFF. The DNA of the CDR3 is TGTGCCACCAGTGAATTGGACTCAGGGAATACCGGGGAGCTGTTTTTT.

A single count supports this clone. The genes are TRBV27 and TRBJ2-5, with unresolved D. Germline V lookup: CDR1 MNHEY, CDR2 SMNVEV (reference sequence). V gave up 5 bases and J gave up 5 bases, with 18 bases separating them. This CDR3 contains 15 residues. The CDR3: CASSRDTTGRETQYF. CDR3 sequence (DNA): TGTGCCAGCAGTCGAGATACGACGGGTAGGGAGACCCAGTACTTC.

The J gene is TRBJ2-1, the V gene TRBV14, with D possibly being TRBD2 (5 bases). This CDR3 spans 13 amino acids. Per germline, CDR1 SGHDN and CDR2 FVKESK. The ends were cut back, 3 bases at V and 8 bases at J, with 11 bases in the middle. The CDR3 here is CASSHLNGDEQFF. The CDR3 DNA follows: TGTGCCAGCAGCCATCTCAACGGGGATGAGCAGTTCTTC.

The chain links TRBV5-1 to TRBJ1-2; a weak D match, TRBD1 (5 bases). Germline loops: CDR1 SGHRS, CDR2 YFSETQ. The CDR3 sequence is 10 residues long. V was trimmed by 0 bases and J by 13 bases, leaving 7 bases between them. CDR3 sequence reads: CASSLVQGTF. For the CDR3, the DNA is TGCGCCAGCAGCTTGGTTCAGGGCACCTTC.

The gene calls are TRBV10-2 and TRBJ2-1, with D maybe TRBD1 (6 bases). Germline values: CDR1 WSHSY, CDR2 SAAADI. Deletions cut 3 bases from V and 9 bases from J, with 9 bases between. CDR3 length: 12 residues. This chain's CDR3 is CASSDLGGEQFF. The CDR3 DNA sequence: TGCGCCAGCAGTGATCTAGGGGGTGAGCAGTTCTTC.

The V gene is TRBV10-1, the J gene TRBJ1-2; D is possibly TRBD1 (5 bases). Trimming pared 3 bases from V and 4 bases from J, leaving 12 bases between. The CDR3 covers 14 residues. The germline gives CDR1 WNHNN, CDR2 SYGVQD (reference sequence). CDR3 sequence: CASSDTVGGYGYTF. CDR3 sequence (DNA): TGCGCCAGCAGTGATACCGTCGGGGGCTATGGCTACACCTTC.

This chain links TRBV5-1 with TRBJ2-7; TRBD1 aligns across 8 bases. CDR1 and CDR2 from the germline V gene are SGHRS and YFSETQ. The CDR3 loop spans 13 amino acids. Unmatched junction bases numbered 5, after V lost 3 bases and J lost 6 bases. The CDR3 here is CASSYGQGGEQYF. DNA of the CDR3: TGCGCCAGCAGCTACGGACAGGGAGGCGAGCAGTACTTC.

V gene TRBV6-5 combines with J gene TRBJ2-3, with 8 bases identical to TRBD2. The CDR3 consists of 16 residues. V dropped 2 bases and J dropped 3; count of bases not matched to a gene: 7. Looked up from germline, CDR1 is MNHEY and CDR2 is SVGAGI. The CDR3 nucleotides are TGTGCCAGCAGTTACCGGTGGAGCGGGGGAACAGATACGCAGTATTTT. It codes for CASSYRWSGGTDTQYF.

The chain has TRBV9 and TRBJ2-7, with D possibly matching TRBD1 (6 bases). Per the germline V gene, CDR1 is SGDLS and CDR2 is YYNGEE. The V and J ends lost 2 bases and 7 bases respectively, with 13 bases between them. The CDR3 sequence is 13 residues long. CDR3 in amino acids: CASSVSNQGEQYF. DNA of the CDR3: TGTGCCAGCAGCGTTTCAAATCAGGGGGAGCAGTACTTC. Full variable domain (remainder filled in from reference TRBV9 and TRBJ2-7): DSGVTQTPKHLITATGQRVTLRCSPRSGDLSVYWYQQSLDQGLQFLIQYYNGEERAKGNILERFSAQQFPDLHSELNLSSLELGDSALYFCASSVSNQGEQYFGPGTRLTVT.

The V and J genes are TRBV18 and TRBJ2-1; D ambiguous. V shed 3 bases and J shed 5 bases, with 5 bases lying between them. The V gene's germline CDR1 is KGHSH and CDR2 LQKENI. The CDR3 sequence is 12 residues long. CDR3 amino acids: CASSPQNNEQFF. The CDR3, as DNA: TGTGCCAGCTCACCTCAGAACAATGAGCAGTTCTTC.

The chain couples TRBV11-3 to TRBJ2-2, with 7 bases matching TRBD2. The V segment lost 5 bases and the J segment 6 bases; nucleotides outside the gene matches: 9. The germline gives CDR1 SGHNT, CDR2 YENEEA. The CDR3 covers 15 residues. Here the CDR3 DNA reads TGTGCCAGCAGCACCGGAGGGAGGGTCGCCGGGGAGCTGTTTTTT. It is translated as CASSTGGRVAGELFF.

This chain links TRBV4-3 with TRBJ2-7, with 11 bases fitting TRBD2. This CDR3 spans 18 amino acids. Trimming took 3 bases from V and 1 from J; bases not matched to a gene: 11. Germline V gene lookup returns CDR1 LGHNA and CDR2 YSLEER. The CDR3: CASSQKSVTSGMSYEQYV. CDR3 nucleotides: TGCGCCAGCAGCCAGAAATCCGTGACTAGCGGGATGTCCTACGAGCAGTACGTC.

The gene calls are TRBV10-1 and TRBJ2-7; TRBD1 agrees at 8 bases. Trimming cost V 4 bases and J 4 bases; bases outside gene matches: 12. Germline V lookup: CDR1 WNHNN, CDR2 SYGVQD (reference sequence). The CDR3 totals 16 residues. CDR3 residues: CASSGRQDRAGYEQYF. In nucleotides, the CDR3 is TGCGCCAGCAGTGGGAGGCAGGACAGGGCAGGTTACGAGCAGTACTTC.

The V and J genes are TRBV11-2 and TRBJ2-3; maybe TRBD2 (5 bases). The V end was cut by 0 bases, the J end by 2 bases, with 9 bases between. CDR1 is SGHAT and CDR2 is FQNNGV in the germline V gene. This CDR3 has 15 residues. This CDR3 reads CASSLDPDFTDTQYF. In nucleotides, the CDR3 is TGTGCCAGCAGCTTAGATCCGGACTTCACAGATACGCAGTATTTT.

The rearrangement uses TRBV5-1 and TRBJ2-2; possible D gene TRBD1, 6 bases. This CDR3 contains 15 residues. The V gene's germline CDR1 is SGHRS and CDR2 YFSETQ. The V and J ends lost 0 bases and 4 bases respectively, with 10 bases between them. The CDR3 spells CASSLDTGFTGELFF. The CDR3 DNA sequence: TGCGCCAGCAGCTTGGATACAGGGTTCACCGGGGAGCTGTTTTTT.

The rearrangement joins TRBV5-4 to TRBJ2-7; 7 bases line up with TRBD1. Losses at the gene ends were 3 bases for V and 0 bases for J; bases not matched to a gene: 6. This CDR3 comprises 15 residues. The germline V gene has CDR1 SGHNT and CDR2 YYREEE (reference sequence). The DNA for the CDR3 is TGTGCCAGCAGCTCCGGGACAGCGAGCTCCTACGAGCAGTACTTC. Protein product: CASSSGTASSYEQYF. The full variable domain, completed using reference TRBV5-4 and TRBJ2-7, is ETGVTQSPTHLIKTRGQQVTLRCSSQSGHNTVSWYQQALGQGPQFIFQYYREEENGRGNFPPRFSGLQFPNYSSELNVNALELDDSALYLCASSSGTASSYEQYFGPGTRLTVT.

The V gene is TRBV6-5, the J gene TRBJ1-2; the match to TRBD1 covers 9 bases. CDR1 and CDR2 from the germline V gene are MNHEY and SVGAGI. The CDR3 is 12 amino acids. Germline trimming cut 8 bases from V and 8 bases from J; bases unmatched to any gene: 6. CDR3 in DNA: TGTGCCAGCCTGGGGGACAGGGTCGGCTACACCTTC. Translated: CASLGDRVGYTF.